This TCR beta chain was profiled in a study of blood T cell repertoires in COVID-19. Across the study: Acute and convalescent COVID-19 samples came from the United States, Italy and Spain.

Authors' processing steps: Estimates of nucleated cell counts were drawn from the amplification of reference gene primers. Sequenced by immunoSEQ multiplex PCR; TCRdb stores in-frame clones only, minus some. That table supplies the V and J calls and clone size; D and trimming were determined from the DNA. The table lists fewer than 500,000 clones, about nine tenths of them singletons. Recovery among Cohort 3 donors was established by two negative PCRs, clearance, or symptom resolution. The sequence was collected from a woman younger than 35 who had recovered from COVID-19. Sequencing was performed on PBMCs or T cells enriched from blood (not recorded which).

CDR3 region: CASSYQRGYSNQPQHF. In DNA, the CDR3 is TGTGCCAGCAGCTACCAACGAGGGTATAGCAATCAGCCCCAGCATTTT. This chain uses TRBV11-2 with TRBJ1-5, with D unresolved. Germline V lookup: CDR1 SGHAT, CDR2 FQNNGV. Trimming took off 4 bases at V and 0 bases at J, with 13 bases between the two ends. The CDR3 has 16 amino acids.